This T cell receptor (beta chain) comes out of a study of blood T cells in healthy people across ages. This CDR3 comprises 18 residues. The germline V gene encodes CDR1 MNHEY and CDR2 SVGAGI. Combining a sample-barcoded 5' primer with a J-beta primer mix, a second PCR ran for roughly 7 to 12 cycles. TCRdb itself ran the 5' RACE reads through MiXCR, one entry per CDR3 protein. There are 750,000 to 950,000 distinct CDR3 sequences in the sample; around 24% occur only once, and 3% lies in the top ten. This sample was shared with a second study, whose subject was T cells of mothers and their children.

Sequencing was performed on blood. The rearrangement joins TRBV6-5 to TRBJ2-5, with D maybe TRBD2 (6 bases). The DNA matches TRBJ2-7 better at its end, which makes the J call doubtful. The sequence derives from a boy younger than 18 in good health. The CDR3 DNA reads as TGTGCCAGCAGTTACTCAGGAGGGACGGGACGGAGCCCCTACGAGCAGTACTTC. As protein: CASSYSGGTGRSPYEQYF.